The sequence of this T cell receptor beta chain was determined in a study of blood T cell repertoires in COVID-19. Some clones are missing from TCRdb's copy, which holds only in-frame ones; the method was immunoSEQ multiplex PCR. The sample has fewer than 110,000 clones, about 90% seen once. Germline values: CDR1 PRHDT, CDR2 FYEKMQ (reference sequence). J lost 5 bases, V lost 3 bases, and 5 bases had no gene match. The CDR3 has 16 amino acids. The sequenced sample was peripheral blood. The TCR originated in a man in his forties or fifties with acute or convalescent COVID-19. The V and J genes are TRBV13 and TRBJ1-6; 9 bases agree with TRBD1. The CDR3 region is CASSFWTGANNSPLHF. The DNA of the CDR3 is TGTGCCAGCAGCTTTTGGACAGGGGCGAATAATTCACCCCTCCACTTT.